The 23 T cell receptor beta chains presented below share a single source sample, sequenced in a study of blood T cells in healthy people across ages. Through a sample-barcoded 5' primer and a J-beta primer mix, a second PCR was run for about 6 to 11 cycles. TCRdb re-called the 5' RACE reads through MiXCR, storing one row per CDR3 protein. The sample consists of approximately 1.5 million distinct CDR3 sequences, about 35% of them appearing once. Sequenced input: blood. These receptors were collected from a woman aged 25 to 45 in good health.

The CDR3 loop is CASSVSGGGSSYEQYF. The CDR3 DNA is TGTGCCAGCAGCGTCTCGGGGGGTGGGAGCTCCTACGAGCAGTACTTC. The chain links TRBV9 to TRBJ2-7, with 7 bases fitting TRBD2. The V segment lost 2 bases and the J segment 0 bases; nucleotides outside the gene matches: 8. CDR3 size: 16 residues. CDR1 is SGDLS, CDR2 YYNGEE, per germline. Filled out from reference TRBV9 and TRBJ2-7, the complete variable domain reads DSGVTQTPKHLITATGQRVTLRCSPRSGDLSVYWYQQSLDQGLQFLIQYYNGEERAKGNILERFSAQQFPDLHSELNLSSLELGDSALYFCASSVSGGGSSYEQYFGPGTRLTVT.

The chain joins TRBV28 to TRBJ2-7; D may be TRBD2 (6 bases). Germline CDR1 reads MDHEN; CDR2 reads SYDVKM. Trimming took 6 bases from V and 2 from J, leaving 20 bases between them. This CDR3 is built from 16 residues. CDR3 region: CASSRSETRHAYEQYF. The CDR3 DNA follows: TGTGCCAGCAGCCGTTCCGAGACTAGGCACGCCTACGAGCAGTACTTC.

A remark on this clonotype: This sequence may be a read error, since a much larger clone differs from it by one base. The missing conserved phenylalanine or tryptophan at the end of this CDR3 makes a read error likely. The rearrangement uses TRBV5-5 and TRBJ2-3; D gene unclear. There are 13 residues in the CDR3. CDR1 is SGHKS, CDR2 YYEKEE, per germline (reference sequence). The V end was cut by 3 bases, the J end by 2 bases, with 7 bases between. The CDR3 sequence: CASSSFNTDTQYV. The CDR3 DNA reads as TGTGCCAGCAGCTCCTTTAACACAGATACGCAGTATGTT.

The rearrangement joins TRBV9 to TRBJ2-2, with D perhaps TRBD2 (6 bases). The CDR3 contains 14 residues. Germline V gene lookup returns CDR1 SGDLS and CDR2 YYNGEE. Trimming cost V 3 bases and J 4 bases, with 10 bases left between them. The CDR3 here is CASSAGLTTGELFF. The DNA for the CDR3 is TGTGCCAGCAGCGCGGGACTGACCACCGGGGAGCTGTTTTTT.

The J gene is TRBJ1-5, the V gene TRBV12-5; D is unclear. The CDR3 has 12 residues. Trimming stripped 5 bases from V and 4 bases from J, with 6 bases between. Germline lookup yields CDR1 LGHNT and CDR2 FRNRAP. DNA for the CDR3: TGTGCTAGTGGTCTGGAGAATCAGCCCCAGCATTTT. Its translation: CASGLENQPQHF. The full variable domain, in which reference TRBV12-5 and TRBJ1-5 provide the parts outside the CDR3, is DARVTQTPRHKVTEMGQEVTMRCQPILGHNTVFWYRQTMMQGLELLAYFRNRAPLDDSGMPKDRFSAEMPDATLATLKIQPSEPRDSAVYFCASGLENQPQHFGDGTRLSIL.

This chain uses TRBV20-1 with TRBJ2-4; no definite D call. V was shortened by 0 bases and J by 6 bases, with 12 bases between the two germline ends. In germline, CDR1 is DFQATT, CDR2 SNEGSKA (reference sequence). The CDR3 sequence is 14 residues long. The CDR3 here is CSARDGVTLNIQYF. The CDR3 DNA sequence: TGCAGTGCTAGAGATGGTGTAACTTTAAACATTCAGTACTTC.

The table lists this clonotype with many counts. The chain links TRBV20-1 to TRBJ1-6, with D perhaps matching TRBD1 (6 bases). CDR1 is DFQATT and CDR2 is SNEGSKA in the germline V gene (reference sequence). The CDR3 covers 15 residues. V dropped 2 bases and J dropped 6 bases, with 14 bases sitting between them. CDR3 sequence: CSARRPGGSNSPLHF. CDR3 nucleotide sequence: TGCAGTGCTAGACGGCCCGGGGGCAGTAATTCACCCCTCCACTTT.

The chain employs TRBV24-1 and TRBJ1-1; D ambiguous. The CDR3 loop spans 12 amino acids. Trimming pared 9 bases from V and 4 bases from J, leaving 11 bases between. Germline lookup yields CDR1 KGHDR and CDR2 SFDVKD. The DNA of the CDR3 is TGTGCCACCGCGGACGGGCTCACTGAAGCTTTCTTT. This sequence encodes CATADGLTEAFF.

A few counts support this clonotype. This chain's CDR3 is CASRGLAGGINEQFF. The CDR3 DNA reads as TGTGCCAGCAGGGGACTAGCGGGGGGGATCAATGAGCAGTTCTTC. The chain carries TRBV6-5 and TRBJ2-1; 16 nucleotides match TRBD2. This CDR3 region has 15 residues. The V and J ends lost 6 bases and 6 bases, in that order; junction bases with no gene match: 2. Germline lookup yields CDR1 MNHEY and CDR2 SVGAGI.

V gene TRBV10-3 combines with J gene TRBJ2-1; D could derive from TRBD1 or TRBD2 (5 bases each). The germline CDR1 and CDR2 sequences are ENHRY and SYGVKD. V lost 10 bases to trimming and J lost 3 bases, with 16 bases between them. The length of the CDR3 is 14 residues. The CDR3 sequence: CATNRDHNYNEQFF. The CDR3 DNA is TGTGCCACGAACCGGGACCACAACTACAATGAGCAGTTCTTC.

This clonotype was seen once. A junction end diverges from the germline sequence, so it may reflect a read error. This sequence joins TRBV7-9 and TRBJ2-5; D uncertain. Germline V gene lookup returns CDR1 SEHNR and CDR2 FQNEAQ (reference sequence). The CDR3 has 11 residues. CDR3 sequence: CSSSLLETQYF. The CDR3 nucleotides are TGTTCCAGCAGCTTATTGGAGACCCAGTACTTC.

V usage is TRBV9 and J usage is TRBJ1-5; D is uncertain. Trimming took off 0 bases at V and 2 bases at J, with 6 bases between the two ends. The CDR3 sequence is 14 residues long. The germline CDR1 and CDR2 sequences are SGDLS and YYNGEE. CDR3 DNA sequence: TGTGCCAGCAGCGTAGATCATGGCAATCAGCCCCAGCATTTT. Its translation is CASSVDHGNQPQHF.

The rearrangement joins TRBV15 to TRBJ2-1, with 7 nucleotides matching TRBD1. The CDR3 runs 16 residues. V was pared by 1 base and J by 7 bases, with 10 bases of the junction left unmatched. Germline V gene lookup returns CDR1 LNHNV and CDR2 YYDKDF (reference sequence). DNA of the CDR3: TGTGCCACCAGCAGAGGACAGGGAGCGACAAAAAATGAGCAGTTCTTC. Encoded protein: CATSRGQGATKNEQFF.

The chain recombines TRBV14 with TRBJ1-2; D is unclear. This CDR3 region has 15 residues. The V end was cut by 3 bases, the J end by 8 bases, with 19 bases between. Germline CDR1 and CDR2: SGHDN and FVKESK. In DNA form, the CDR3 reads TGTGCCAGCAGCCAGAAGACCGATTCTTTTTGGGGCTACACCTTC. It specifies CASSQKTDSFWGYTF.

This clonotype has only a few counts. The chain links TRBV4-1 to TRBJ1-2; 7 bases fit TRBD1. J lost 5 bases, V lost 5 bases, and 11 bases had no gene match. CDR1 and CDR2 (germline): MGHRA, YSYEKL. This CDR3 comprises 15 residues. CDR3 in DNA: TGCGCCAGCAGCTCAAATCCGAGACAGGGATATGGCTACACCTTC. It is translated as CASSSNPRQGYGYTF.

The V call is TRBV12-3 or TRBV12-4, the J call TRBJ2-7; tentative D call: TRBD2 (5 bases). V was pared by 1 base and J by 4 bases, with 14 bases between. The CDR3 has 15 residues. This CDR3 reads CASSLVQIAYYEQYF. Here the CDR3 DNA reads TGTGCCAGCAGTTTAGTCCAAATAGCGTATTACGAGCAGTACTTC.

The V gene is TRBV7-6, the J gene TRBJ1-6; D is unresolved. V was clipped by 5 bases and J by 9 bases, with 17 bases between them. CDR3 size: 15 residues. In germline, CDR1 is SGHVS, CDR2 FNYEAQ. Written as DNA, the CDR3 is TGTGCCAGCAGCCCCCGGCCTCAAGGAAGTTCACCCCTCCACTTT. This encodes CASSPRPQGSSPLHF.

This clonotype occurred many times. This rearrangement joins TRBV7-2 to TRBJ2-5, with TRBD2 matching 8 bases. Trimming took 8 bases from V and 5 from J; bases not matched to a gene: 7. The germline V gene has CDR1 SGHTA and CDR2 FQGNSA. This CDR3 has 13 residues. The CDR3 DNA is TGTGCCAGCGCGACTAGCGCGAGGGAGACCCAGTACTTC. It encodes CASATSARETQYF.

The rearrangement links TRBV4-1 to TRBJ2-5; 9 bases fit TRBD1. From germline, CDR1 is MGHRA and CDR2 YSYEKL. The V and J ends lost 2 bases and 2 bases, in that order; junction bases with no gene match: 9. The CDR3 loop spans 17 amino acids. CDR3 region: CASSQYPGQGSQETQYF. The CDR3 region has the DNA TGCGCCAGCAGCCAATACCCGGGACAGGGATCACAAGAGACCCAGTACTTC.

This chain uses TRBV6-4 with TRBJ1-6, with D hard to call. V shed 3 bases and J shed 7 bases, with 13 bases lying between them. This CDR3 comprises 15 residues. Germline CDR1 reads MRHNA; CDR2 reads SNTAGT. The CDR3 protein is CASSERPGWNSPLHF. CDR3 in DNA: TGTGCCAGCAGTGAACGTCCCGGCTGGAATTCACCCCTCCACTTT.

This clonotype was picked up a small number of times. J is TRBJ2-4 and V is TRBV5-1; D is possibly TRBD2 (5 bases). The J call is uncertain, as TRBJ2-7 better fits the DNA end. Germline V gene lookup returns CDR1 SGHRS and CDR2 YFSETQ. The CDR3 sequence is 13 residues long. Written as DNA, the CDR3 is TGCGCCAGCAGCTACAACGGGGTCAACGAGCAGTACTTC. This sequence encodes CASSYNGVNEQYF.

This clonotype was picked up a small number of times. CDR3 sequence: CASSQWPRGSAPSHEQFF. The CDR3 DNA reads TGCGCCAGCAGCCAATGGCCCCGGGGGAGTGCCCCTTCCCATGAGCAGTTCTTC. V and J are TRBV4-1 and TRBJ2-1, with a tentative D call TRBD2 (6 bases). The CDR3 extends over 18 amino acids. Trimming cost V 2 bases and J 8 bases, with 25 bases left between them. Germline-derived CDR1 and CDR2 are MGHRA and YSYEKL.

The chain links TRBV6-5 to TRBJ1-1; perhaps TRBD1 as D (6 bases). Trimming left V 6 bases short and J 3 bases short, with 14 bases between. This CDR3 is built from 14 residues. Looked up from germline, CDR1 is MNHEY and CDR2 is SVGAGI. The CDR3 here is CASRYDRTYTEAFF. Here the CDR3 DNA reads TGTGCCAGCAGGTACGACAGGACTTACACTGAAGCTTTCTTT.